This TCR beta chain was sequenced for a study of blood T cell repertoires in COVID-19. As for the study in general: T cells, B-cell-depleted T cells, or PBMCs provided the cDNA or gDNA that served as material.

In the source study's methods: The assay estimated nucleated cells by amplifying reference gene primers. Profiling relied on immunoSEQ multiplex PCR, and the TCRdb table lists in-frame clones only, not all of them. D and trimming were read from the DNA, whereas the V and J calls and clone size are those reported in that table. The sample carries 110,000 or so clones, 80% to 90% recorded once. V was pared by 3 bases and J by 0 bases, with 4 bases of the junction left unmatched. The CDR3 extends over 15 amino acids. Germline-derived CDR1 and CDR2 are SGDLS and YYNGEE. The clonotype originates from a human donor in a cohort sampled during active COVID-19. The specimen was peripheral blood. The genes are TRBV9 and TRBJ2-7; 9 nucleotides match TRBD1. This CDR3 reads CASSAGTGTSYEQYF. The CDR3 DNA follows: TGTGCCAGCAGCGCGGGGACAGGGACCTCCTACGAGCAGTACTTC.